The 25 T cell receptor beta chains given below trace back to one sample, sequenced in a study of blood T cell repertoires in COVID-19. Measured with immunoSEQ multiplex PCR; TCRdb has only the in-frame clones, and not every one. The profile shows 130,000 or so clones, 86% of them singletons. Sequencing used peripheral blood. Receptors were obtained from a woman aged 55-69 years with acute or convalescent COVID-19.

Concerning this clone: Other DNA sequences of this sample code for an identical CDR3. This chain uses TRBV4-3 with TRBJ2-7, with 7 positions matching TRBD1. Germline lookup yields CDR1 LGHNA and CDR2 YSLEER. The CDR3 contains 15 residues. V was pared by 1 base and J by 0 bases, with 3 bases of the junction left unmatched. The CDR3 sequence: CASSQGAGGSYEQYF. The CDR3 DNA reads as TGCGCCAGCAGCCAAGGGGCAGGGGGCTCCTACGAGCAGTACTTC.

Of note for this clone: The sample carries other DNA sequences with the same CDR3. The chain uses TRBV5-4 and TRBJ2-1; D possibly corresponds to TRBD2 (7 bases). The V end lost 0 bases, the J end lost 3 bases, and 10 bases lay between the germline ends. Germline CDR1 is SGHNT and CDR2 is YYREEE (reference sequence). The CDR3 covers 15 residues. The CDR3 here is CASSLGGGGYNEQFF. The CDR3 coding sequence is TGTGCCAGCAGCTTGGGGGGGGGCGGCTACAATGAGCAGTTCTTC.

This clone has only a few counts. V is TRBV7-9 and J is TRBJ1-6; D gene uncertain. V lost 5 bases and J lost 10, with 15 bases in between. The CDR3 sequence is 14 residues long. Germline CDR1 and CDR2: SEHNR and FQNEAQ (reference sequence). CDR3: CASSLGDLRSPLHF. CDR3 nucleotide sequence: TGTGCCAGCAGCCTCGGTGACTTAAGGTCACCCCTCCACTTT.

This clone has just one count. The chain combines TRBV6-5 with TRBJ1-1; 9 nucleotides agree with TRBD1. Trimming took 4 bases from V and 0 from J; bases not matched to a gene: 3. Germline V gene data show CDR1 as MNHEY and CDR2 as SVGAGI. This CDR3 is 15 amino acids long. The CDR3 sequence is CASSSGTGMNTEAFF. The CDR3, as DNA: TGTGCCAGCAGTTCCGGGACAGGGATGAACACTGAAGCTTTCTTT.

The chain employs TRBV7-2 and TRBJ2-5; D unclear. The ends were cut back, 5 bases at V and 5 bases at J, with 9 bases in the middle. The length of the CDR3 is 12 residues. Germline-derived CDR1 and CDR2 are SGHTA and FQGNSA. CDR3 in DNA: TGTGCCAGCAGCCCCGGAGCGGAGACCCAGTACTTC. This translates into CASSPGAETQYF.

The chain recombines TRBV29-1 with TRBJ2-7; no firm D call. Germline V gene data show CDR1 as SQVTM and CDR2 as ANQGSEA. This CDR3 region has 12 residues. Trimming took 5 bases from V and 0 from J, leaving 8 bases between them. The CDR3 DNA reads TGCAGCGTTCTAGGTGGCTCCTACGAGCAGTACTTC. Translation gives CSVLGGSYEQYF.

The chain has TRBV6-2 or TRBV6-3 and TRBJ2-6; 9 nucleotides align to TRBD1. The germline V gene has CDR1 MNHEY and CDR2 SVGEGT. V lost 2 bases to trimming and J lost 0 bases; unmatched junction nucleotides: 11. The CDR3 extends over 20 amino acids. This CDR3 is CASSYRHRDRVRSGANVLTF. CDR3 coding DNA: TGTGCCAGCAGTTACCGTCACCGGGACAGGGTTCGCTCTGGGGCCAACGTCCTGACTTTC.

The CDR3 DNA reads TGCGCCAGCAGCCACGGACTAGCGGGGGGGCCGTTAGGGGAGCTGTTTTTT. Its translation is CASSHGLAGGPLGELFF. This chain uses TRBV5-1 with TRBJ2-2; 15 positions agree with TRBD2. The CDR3 runs to 17 residues. V dropped 4 bases and J dropped 8; count of bases not matched to a gene: 9. Germline V gene data show CDR1 as SGHRS and CDR2 as YFSETQ.

This chain's CDR3 is CASSQDTSGAYEQYF. The CDR3 DNA follows: TGTGCCAGCAGCCAAGATACTAGCGGGGCCTACGAGCAGTACTTC. The rearrangement joins TRBV3-1 (or the pseudogene TRBV3-2) to TRBJ2-7; 10 bases map to TRBD2. V was pared by 0 bases and J by 2 bases, with 1 base of the junction left unmatched. Germline V gene sequence: CDR1 LGHDT, CDR2 YNNKEL (reference sequence). The CDR3 length is 15 residues.

Notes on this clone: Additional DNA sequences in this sample encode the identical CDR3. Here the CDR3 DNA reads TGTGCCAGTAGTATTGGACAGTCCTACGAGCAGTACTTC. It specifies CASSIGQSYEQYF. This chain connects TRBV19 to TRBJ2-7; perhaps TRBD1 as D (6 bases). The germline V gene has CDR1 LNHDA and CDR2 SQIVND (reference sequence). The V and J ends lost 3 bases and 1 base respectively, with 7 bases between them. The CDR3 runs 13 residues.

This clone was counted a single time. The rearrangement links TRBV19 to TRBJ2-1; 8 bases line up with TRBD2. CDR3 length: 16 residues. The J segment lost 5 bases and the V segment lost 5 bases, leaving 11 bases of the junction unmatched. Germline V gene lookup returns CDR1 LNHDA and CDR2 SQIVND (reference sequence). CDR3 bases: TGTGCCAGTAGTCCAACGGGTTGGCGGGGGGACAATGAGCAGTTCTTC. This encodes CASSPTGWRGDNEQFF.

The rearrangement uses TRBV19 and TRBJ1-1; weak D call: TRBD1 (6 bases). Trimming removed 5 bases at V and 6 bases at J, with 13 bases between. Per the germline V gene, CDR1 is LNHDA and CDR2 is SQIVND (reference sequence). The CDR3 has 13 residues. The CDR3 region has the DNA TGTGCCAGTAGTCCCTGGCAGGGGTCTGAAGCTTTCTTT. Protein product: CASSPWQGSEAFF. The whole variable domain, remainder taken from reference TRBV19 and TRBJ1-1, is DGGITQSPKYLFRKEGQNVTLSCEQNLNHDAMYWYRQDPGQGLRLIYYSQIVNDFQKGDIAEGYSVSREKKESFPLTVTSAQKNPTAFYLCASSPWQGSEAFFGQGTRLTVV.

The chain carries TRBV7-9 and TRBJ2-1; a weak D match, TRBD1 (5 bases). V gave up 2 bases and J gave up 4 bases, with 9 bases separating them. This CDR3 contains 14 residues. Germline loops: CDR1 SEHNR, CDR2 FQNEAQ (reference sequence). CDR3 DNA sequence: TGTGCCAGCAGCTTATCGACAGCTTACAATGAGCAGTTCTTC. Its protein product is CASSLSTAYNEQFF.

V is TRBV5-1 and J is TRBJ1-1; no firm D call. CDR1 SGHRS and CDR2 YFSETQ come from the germline V gene. The CDR3 runs 13 residues. V was pared by 4 bases and J by 4 bases, with 11 bases between. CDR3 loop: CASSVDYGTEAFF. The DNA for the CDR3 is TGCGCCAGCAGCGTTGACTACGGCACTGAAGCTTTCTTT.

The chain joins TRBV9 to TRBJ2-5, with 9 bases fitting TRBD2. V trimming: 4 bases; J trimming: 3 bases; junction bases outside the gene matches: 4. This CDR3 has 14 residues. Germline V gene lookup returns CDR1 SGDLS and CDR2 YYNGEE. CDR3 DNA sequence: TGTGCCAGCAGCCCAAGACTAGCGGAAGAGACCCAGTACTTC. Protein sequence: CASSPRLAEETQYF.

CDR3 region: CASRLERNEQFF. CDR3 coding DNA: TGTGCCAGCAGACTCGAGCGAAATGAGCAGTTCTTC. The V gene is TRBV28, the J gene TRBJ2-1, with D unresolved. CDR1 MDHEN and CDR2 SYDVKM come from the germline V gene. The germline V and J ends were trimmed by 6 bases and 7 bases, with 10 bases remaining between them. This CDR3 has 12 residues.

The CDR3 spells CASSGVTTYNEQFF. As DNA, the CDR3 is TGTGCCAGCAGCGGAGTGACCACCTACAATGAGCAGTTCTTC. The chain has TRBV6-5 and TRBJ2-1; D unclear. Germline CDR1 and CDR2: MNHEY and SVGAGI. V dropped 6 bases and J dropped 2 bases, with 11 bases sitting between them. This CDR3 is 14 amino acids long.

The gene calls are TRBV15 and TRBJ2-7; 11 bases are a match to TRBD2. The CDR3 covers 15 residues. Germline V gene sequence: CDR1 LNHNV, CDR2 YYDKDF (reference sequence). Germline trimming cut 5 bases from V and 2 bases from J; bases unmatched to any gene: 5. CDR3 DNA sequence: TGTGCCACCAGCGTGACTAGCGGGGCTCCCTACGAGCAGTACTTC. Translating it yields CATSVTSGAPYEQYF.

This sequence joins TRBV10-3 and TRBJ1-1; TRBD1 aligns across 8 bases. There are 16 residues in the CDR3. V lost 3 bases and J lost 0; bases outside the gene matches: 6. Germline CDR1 ENHRY, CDR2 SYGVKD. The CDR3 DNA follows: TGTGCCATCAGTGACGACAGGGGCCTCGTGAACACTGAAGCTTTCTTT. Translating it yields CAISDDRGLVNTEAFF.

The rearrangement joins TRBV10-1 to TRBJ2-3, with a possible D match to TRBD2 (6 bases). V was shortened by 8 bases and J by 4 bases, with 10 bases between the two germline ends. Germline V lookup: CDR1 WNHNN, CDR2 SYGVQD (reference sequence). The CDR3 runs to 12 residues. CDR3 sequence (DNA): TGCGCCAGCCGAGGGACTTCAGATACGCAGTATTTT. Its protein product is CASRGTSDTQYF.

Only one count was recorded for this clone. For the CDR3, the DNA is TGTGCCAGCAGTGTACAGGGGGGAAATCAGCCCCAGCATTTT. It encodes CASSVQGGNQPQHF. The rearrangement joins TRBV6-4 to TRBJ1-5; 8 positions match TRBD1. V lost 4 bases and J lost 4; bases outside the gene matches: 3. Germline V gene sequence: CDR1 MRHNA, CDR2 SNTAGT. The CDR3 length is 14 residues.

This chain links TRBV11-2 with TRBJ2-7; TRBD2 aligns across 7 bases. CDR3 length: 17 residues. The germline V gene encodes CDR1 SGHAT and CDR2 FQNNGV. Germline trimming cut 0 bases from V and 0 bases from J; bases unmatched to any gene: 8. CDR3 sequence (DNA): TGTGCCAGCAGCTTAGAGGTTAGGGCGGGAGCCTCCTACGAGCAGTACTTC. This sequence encodes CASSLEVRAGASYEQYF.

This chain uses TRBV5-5 with TRBJ2-7; 9 bases are a match to TRBD1. Germline lookup yields CDR1 SGHKS and CDR2 YYEKEE (reference sequence). The CDR3 has 15 residues. V lost 4 bases to trimming and J lost 5 bases; unmatched junction nucleotides: 10. For the CDR3, the DNA is TGTGCCAGCAGCCCGGAAGGGGACAGGGCCCACGAGCAGTACTTC. Protein: CASSPEGDRAHEQYF.

This clone turned up a few times. The genes are TRBV4-3 and TRBJ2-6, with TRBD1 matching over 8 bases. This CDR3 comprises 17 residues. The ends lost 0 bases at V and 0 bases at J; junction bases unmatched: 1. Per the germline V gene, CDR1 is LGHNA and CDR2 is YSLEER. CDR3 region: CASSQDRGPSGANVLTF. The CDR3 DNA reads TGCGCCAGCAGCCAAGACAGGGGGCCCTCTGGGGCCAACGTCCTGACTTTC.

This sequence joins TRBV10-3 and TRBJ2-1; TRBD1 is a possible D gene (5 bases). This CDR3 has 15 residues. V gave up 0 bases and J gave up 2 bases, with 8 bases separating them. CDR1 is ENHRY, CDR2 SYGVKD, per germline. The CDR3 here is CAISESGAAYNEQFF. Here the CDR3 DNA reads TGTGCCATCAGTGAGTCAGGGGCGGCCTACAATGAGCAGTTCTTC.